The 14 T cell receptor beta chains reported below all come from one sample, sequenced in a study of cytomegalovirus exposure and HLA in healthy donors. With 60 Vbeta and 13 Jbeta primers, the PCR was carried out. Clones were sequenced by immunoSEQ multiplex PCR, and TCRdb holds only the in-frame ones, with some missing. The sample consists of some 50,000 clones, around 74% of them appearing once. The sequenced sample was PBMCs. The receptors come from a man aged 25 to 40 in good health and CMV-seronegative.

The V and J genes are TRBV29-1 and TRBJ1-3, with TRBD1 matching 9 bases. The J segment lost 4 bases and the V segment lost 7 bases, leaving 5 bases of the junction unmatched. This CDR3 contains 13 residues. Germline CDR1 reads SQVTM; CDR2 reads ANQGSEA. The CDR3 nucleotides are TGCAGCGCCCGGACAGGGGAGGGAAACACCATATATTTT. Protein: CSARTGEGNTIYF.

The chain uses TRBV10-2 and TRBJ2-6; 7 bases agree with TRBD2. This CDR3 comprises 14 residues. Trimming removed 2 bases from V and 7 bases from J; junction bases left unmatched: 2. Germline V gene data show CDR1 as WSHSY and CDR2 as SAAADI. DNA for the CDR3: TGCGCCAGCAGTGAGCCGGGGGGAGCCAACGTCCTGACTTTC. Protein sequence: CASSEPGGANVLTF.

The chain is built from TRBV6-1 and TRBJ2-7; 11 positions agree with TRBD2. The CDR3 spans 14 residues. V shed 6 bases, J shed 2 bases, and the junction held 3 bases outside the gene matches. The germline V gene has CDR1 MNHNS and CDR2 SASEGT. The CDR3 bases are TGTGCCAGCAGGGAGGGACTAGCGGCCTACGAGCAGTACTTC. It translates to CASREGLAAYEQYF.

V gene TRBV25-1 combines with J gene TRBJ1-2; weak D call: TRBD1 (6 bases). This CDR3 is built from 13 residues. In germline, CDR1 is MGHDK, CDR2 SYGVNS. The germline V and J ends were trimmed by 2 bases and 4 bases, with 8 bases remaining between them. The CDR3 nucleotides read TGTGCCAGCAGTGAACGGACAGTCTATGGCTACACCTTC. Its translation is CASSERTVYGYTF.

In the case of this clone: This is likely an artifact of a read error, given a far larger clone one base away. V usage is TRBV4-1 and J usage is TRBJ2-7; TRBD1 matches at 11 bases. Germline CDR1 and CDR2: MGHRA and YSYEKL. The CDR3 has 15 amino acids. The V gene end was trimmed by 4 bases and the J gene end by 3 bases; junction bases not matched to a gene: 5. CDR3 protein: CASSPGQGDGYEQYV. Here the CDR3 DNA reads TGCGCCAGCAGCCCGGGACAGGGGGATGGCTACGAGCAGTACGTC.

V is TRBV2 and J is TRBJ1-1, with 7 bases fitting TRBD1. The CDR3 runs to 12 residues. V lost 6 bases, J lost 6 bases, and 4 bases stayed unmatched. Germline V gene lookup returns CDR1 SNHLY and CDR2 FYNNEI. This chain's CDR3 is CASSLGQPEAFF. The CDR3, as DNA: TGTGCCAGCAGCCTGGGACAGCCTGAAGCTTTCTTT.

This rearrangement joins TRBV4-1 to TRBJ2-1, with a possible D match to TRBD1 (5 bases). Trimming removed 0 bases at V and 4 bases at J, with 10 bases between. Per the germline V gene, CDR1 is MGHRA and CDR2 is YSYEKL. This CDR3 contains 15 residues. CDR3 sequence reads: CASSQDADSYNEQFF. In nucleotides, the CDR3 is TGCGCCAGCAGCCAAGACGCCGACAGTTACAATGAGCAGTTCTTC.

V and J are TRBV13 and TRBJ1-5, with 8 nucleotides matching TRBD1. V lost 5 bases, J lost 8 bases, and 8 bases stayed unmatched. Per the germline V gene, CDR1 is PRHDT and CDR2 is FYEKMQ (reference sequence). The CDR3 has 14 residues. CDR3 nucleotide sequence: TGTGCCAGCAGCAGTGGACAGGGCTTCGAGCCCCAGCATTTT. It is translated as CASSSGQGFEPQHF.

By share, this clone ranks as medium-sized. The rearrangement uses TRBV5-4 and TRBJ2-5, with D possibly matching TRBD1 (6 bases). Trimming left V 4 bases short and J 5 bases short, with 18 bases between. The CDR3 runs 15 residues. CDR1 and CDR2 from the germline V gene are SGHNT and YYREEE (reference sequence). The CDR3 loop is CASSRQEARGETQYF. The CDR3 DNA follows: TGTGCCAGCAGCCGACAGGAGGCCCGTGGGGAGACCCAGTACTTC.

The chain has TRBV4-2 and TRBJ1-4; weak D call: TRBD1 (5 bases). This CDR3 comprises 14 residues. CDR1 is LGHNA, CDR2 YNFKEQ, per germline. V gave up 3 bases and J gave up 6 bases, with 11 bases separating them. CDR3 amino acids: CASSQPRVDEKLFF. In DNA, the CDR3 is TGTGCCAGCAGCCAGCCCAGGGTGGATGAAAAACTGTTTTTT.

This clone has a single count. The DNA of the CDR3 is TGTGCCAGTAATCCAGGGGATGGCTACACCTTC. Residues: CASNPGDGYTF. The chain uses TRBV19 and TRBJ1-2; D might be TRBD1 (6 bases). Germline V lookup: CDR1 LNHDA, CDR2 SQIVND (reference sequence). This CDR3 has 11 residues. Trimming took 7 bases from V and 6 from J, leaving 9 bases between them.

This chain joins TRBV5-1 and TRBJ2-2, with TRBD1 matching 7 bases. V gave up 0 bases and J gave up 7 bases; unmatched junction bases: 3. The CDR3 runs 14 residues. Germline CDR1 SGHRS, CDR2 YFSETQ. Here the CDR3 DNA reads TGCGCCAGCAGCTTGGCCTCAGGGGGCGGGGAGCTGTTTTTT. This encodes CASSLASGGGELFF.

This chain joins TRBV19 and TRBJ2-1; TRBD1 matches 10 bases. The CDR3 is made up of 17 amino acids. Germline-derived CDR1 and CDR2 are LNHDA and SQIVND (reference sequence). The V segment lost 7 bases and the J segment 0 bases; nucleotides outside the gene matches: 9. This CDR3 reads CASTGTGDVASYNEQFF. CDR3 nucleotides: TGTGCCAGTACCGGGACAGGGGATGTAGCCTCCTACAATGAGCAGTTCTTC. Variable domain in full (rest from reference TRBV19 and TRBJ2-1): DGGITQSPKYLFRKEGQNVTLSCEQNLNHDAMYWYRQDPGQGLRLIYYSQIVNDFQKGDIAEGYSVSREKKESFPLTVTSAQKNPTAFYLCASTGTGDVASYNEQFFGPGTRLTVL.

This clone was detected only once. CDR3: CASSLEQGPSETQYF. The CDR3 region has the DNA TGTGCCAGCAGTTTGGAACAGGGCCCGTCCGAGACCCAGTACTTC. The chain uses TRBV6-6 and TRBJ2-5; D is perhaps TRBD1 (6 bases). Germline CDR1 and CDR2: MNHNY and SVGAGI (reference sequence). This CDR3 comprises 15 residues. Between the trimmed V and J ends, which lost 4 bases and 5 bases, there was a span of 17 bases.